The 5 T cell receptor beta chains in this list originate from one sample, sequenced in a study of cytomegalovirus exposure and HLA in healthy donors. TCRdb keeps only in-frame clones here, not all; method: immunoSEQ multiplex PCR. The sample records hundreds of thousands of clones, over 75% being singletons. Sequencing used PBMCs. The receptor source for this set is a man aged 18 to 29 in good health and CMV-seropositive.

Comment on this clone: The sample holds other DNA sequences that translate to the same CDR3. The V and J genes are TRBV28 and TRBJ1-2; the match to TRBD1 covers 8 bases. The V segment lost 4 bases and the J segment 4 bases; nucleotides outside the gene matches: 2. This CDR3 contains 13 residues. Germline assignment: CDR1 MDHEN and CDR2 SYDVKM. The CDR3 region has the DNA TGTGCCAGCAGTTCCGGACAGGGCTATGGCTACACCTTC. Protein: CASSSGQGYGYTF.

The chain combines TRBV5-1 with TRBJ2-1; 9 nucleotides match TRBD2. From germline, CDR1 is SGHRS and CDR2 YFSETQ. V was pared by 8 bases and J by 4 bases, with 16 bases of the junction left unmatched. The CDR3 consists of 17 residues. In DNA form, the CDR3 reads TGCGCCAGTCAATCACATCATAGCGGGAGACGATACAATGAGCAGTTCTTC. As protein: CASQSHHSGRRYNEQFF.

The chain uses TRBV5-4 and TRBJ2-2; D gene ambiguous. Per germline, CDR1 SGHNT and CDR2 YYREEE (reference sequence). Trimming cost V 4 bases and J 4 bases, with 8 bases left between them. The CDR3 extends over 13 amino acids. CDR3 region: CASSEVITGELFF. The CDR3 DNA is TGTGCCAGCAGCGAGGTAATCACCGGGGAGCTGTTTTTT.

The chain links TRBV6-5 to TRBJ1-2; TRBD1 matches at 9 bases. Losses at the gene ends were 1 base for V and 5 bases for J; bases not matched to a gene: 5. Germline CDR1 is MNHEY and CDR2 is SVGAGI. The CDR3 is 15 residues long. DNA for the CDR3: TGTGCCAGCAGTTACTTCTCGACAGGGGGTTATGGCTACACCTTC. This encodes CASSYFSTGGYGYTF.

V usage is TRBV5-1 and J usage is TRBJ2-1; 9 bases agree with TRBD2. Germline trimming cut 4 bases from V and 5 bases from J; bases unmatched to any gene: 7. CDR1 and CDR2 from the germline V gene are SGHRS and YFSETQ. The length of the CDR3 is 15 residues. The CDR3 region has the DNA TGCGCCAGCAGCCATGAACTAGCGGGTAACAATGAGCAGTTCTTC. It encodes CASSHELAGNNEQFF.